This T cell receptor (beta chain) was profiled in a study of Tregs in tolerant kidney transplant recipients. Study conclusions and caveats: Tregs expanded with activated donor B cells seemed most donor-specific. This study did not directly address biological reproducibility. Donor-specific Treg expansion exceeded global Treg expansion in tolerant patients, suggesting antigen drive.

For this clone: Its cognate antigen is unknown.

This table comes from immunoSEQ multiplex PCR, and its TCRdb copy is limited to in-frame clones, with some not included. In the table there are 95,000 to 120,000 clones, roughly 89% of which are singletons. Germline V CDR1 and CDR2: LNHDA, SQIVND (reference sequence). J gave up 5 bases and V 7 bases, and 6 bases lay outside the gene matches. The length of the CDR3 is 13 residues. The sample consisted of CD4+ T cells from blood, taken before the transplant. This chain links TRBV19 with TRBJ1-1; 8 nucleotides agree with TRBD1. The sequence came from a human donor who received a combined kidney and bone marrow transplant. In DNA, the CDR3 is TGTGCCAGTATCAGGGGGCGGTGGACTGAAGCTTTCTTT. As protein: CASIRGRWTEAFF.